The 21 T cell receptor beta chains below were found in one sample sequenced in a study of PD-1 blockade in classical Hodgkin lymphoma. Every patient had relapsed following autologous stem cell transplantation, and cohorts differed in brentuximab vedotin exposure. This table comes from immunoSEQ multiplex PCR, and its TCRdb copy is limited to in-frame clones, with some not included. The profile covers some 40,000 clones, with 69% appearing a single time and 11% to 15% taken by the ten largest. This material consisted of peripheral blood mononuclear cells (PBMCs), taken before the second cycle of nivolumab. The receptors come from a human donor with classical Hodgkin lymphoma.

The rearrangement uses TRBV19 and TRBJ1-2, with TRBD1 identical over 9 bases. The length of the CDR3 is 13 residues. V lost 5 bases to trimming and J lost 14 bases; unmatched junction nucleotides: 12. Per germline, CDR1 LNHDA and CDR2 SQIVND (reference sequence). CDR3 protein: CASSLNRDREKTF. The CDR3 DNA reads as TGTGCCAGTAGTCTCAACCGGGACAGGGAGAAGACCTTC.

The V call is TRBV4-2, the J call TRBJ1-2; 10 bases agree with TRBD1. Germline V CDR1 and CDR2: LGHNA, YNFKEQ. V lost 0 bases and J lost 8; bases outside the gene matches: 6. This CDR3 spans 15 amino acids. The CDR3 region has the DNA TGTGCCAGCAGCCAAGATTTGACAGGGGGCCGCGGCTACACCTTC. Translation: CASSQDLTGGRGYTF.

In this sample, this clone turned up once. The rearrangement uses TRBV2 and TRBJ1-4, with D possibly being TRBD1 (6 bases). Germline CDR1 and CDR2: SNHLY and FYNNEI. Trimming removed 4 bases at V and 8 bases at J, with 17 bases between. This CDR3 region has 15 residues. CDR3 region: CASSGGQGLREKLFF. For the CDR3, the DNA is TGTGCCAGCAGTGGAGGGCAGGGGTTGCGGGAAAAACTGTTTTTT.

The genes are TRBV21-1 and TRBJ2-7. TRBV21-1 is a pseudogene locus. The CDR3 is 13 residues long. The CDR3 DNA reads TGTGCCAGCAGCAAAGATGAAGTACGGCAGCAGTACTTC. Translated, it gives CASSKDEVRQQYF.

This chain joins TRBV5-6 and TRBJ2-3, with 8 bases that match TRBD2. The CDR3 has 16 residues. V dropped 4 bases and J dropped 2; count of bases not matched to a gene: 9. CDR1 is SGHDT and CDR2 is YYEEEE in the germline V gene. The CDR3 loop reads CASSLGRGAYTDTQYF. The CDR3 DNA is TGTGCCAGCAGCCTGGGGCGGGGGGCTTACACAGATACGCAGTATTTT.

V is TRBV18 and J is TRBJ2-7; no definite D call. The V end was cut by 3 bases, the J end by 3 bases, with 18 bases between. This CDR3 comprises 16 residues. CDR1 is KGHSH, CDR2 LQKENI, per germline. CDR3 loop: CASSPSPPSVGYEQYF. CDR3 nucleotide sequence: TGTGCCAGCTCACCTAGCCCCCCCTCAGTGGGCTACGAGCAGTACTTC.

This clone was observed many times. The chain employs TRBV19 and TRBJ1-5; the D gene is possibly TRBD1 (5 bases). The CDR3 spans 14 residues. Germline-derived CDR1 and CDR2 are LNHDA and SQIVND (reference sequence). With 5 bases removed from V and 1 base from J, the gap between germline ends came to 9 bases. In DNA form, the CDR3 reads TGTGCCAGTAGTTGGGGGAACAGCAATCAGCCCCAGCATTTT. It translates to CASSWGNSNQPQHF.

The rearrangement joins TRBV29-1 to TRBJ1-4; possible D gene TRBD1, 6 bases. Trimming shortened V by 3 bases and J by 5 bases, and 7 bases separated the two germline ends. The CDR3 runs 12 residues. Germline V gene lookup returns CDR1 SQVTM and CDR2 ANQGSEA. CDR3 in DNA: TGCAGCGTTGAGGGGGGCAATGAAAAACTGTTTTTT. It is translated as CSVEGGNEKLFF.

This chain links TRBV21-1 with TRBJ1-5. TRBV21-1 is a documented pseudogene. There are 17 residues in the CDR3. The CDR3 here is CASSKVRAGDGNQPQHF. The CDR3 region has the DNA TGTGCCAGCAGCAAAGTTAGGGCCGGCGATGGCAATCAGCCCCAGCATTTT.

This chain uses TRBV2 with TRBJ2-7, with D hard to call. The V gene lost 7 bases and the J gene lost 0 bases, with 16 bases spanning the gap. CDR1 is SNHLY, CDR2 FYNNEI, per germline. This CDR3 is built from 15 residues. The CDR3: CASTPWKLSSYEQYF. The CDR3 DNA is TGTGCCAGCACCCCTTGGAAACTTAGCTCCTACGAGCAGTACTTC.

With regard to this clone: At one of its ends the junction is not consistent with the germline gene, which may arise from a read error. The CDR3 loop is CASSIASGANVLTF. CDR3 in DNA: TGTGCCAGCAGCATAGCCTCTGGGGCCAACGTCCTGACTTTC. V usage is TRBV7-2 and J usage is TRBJ2-6; unclear D gene. Looked up from germline, CDR1 is SGHTA and CDR2 is FQGNSA. This CDR3 is built from 14 residues.

This chain uses TRBV25-1 with TRBJ2-3; D unclear. The CDR3 loop spans 15 amino acids. CDR1 is MGHDK and CDR2 is SYGVNS in the germline V gene. Trimming removed 4 bases from V and 6 bases from J, with 17 bases in between. The CDR3: CASSGQPKSLDTQYF. CDR3 coding DNA: TGTGCCAGCAGTGGTCAGCCCAAGAGTTTGGATACGCAGTATTTT.

The V call is TRBV1, the J call TRBJ2-3; the DNA was not used to check the table's D call, TRBD1. TRBV1 is a pseudogene segment. The CDR3 runs 16 residues. CDR3 DNA: TGCACCAGCAGCGGAATGGGCTGGGGAACAGGGGATACGCAGTATTTT. It translates to CTSSGMGWGTGDTQYF.

This sequence joins TRBV11-1 and TRBJ2-1; 10 nucleotides align to TRBD2. The CDR3 consists of 15 residues. The germline V gene encodes CDR1 SGHAT and CDR2 FQDESV (reference sequence). Trimming removed 6 bases from V and 3 bases from J; junction bases left unmatched: 5. The DNA of the CDR3 is TGTGCCAGCAGTATTAGCGGGAGGAGCTACAATGAGCAGTTCTTC. This sequence encodes CASSISGRSYNEQFF.

V and J are TRBV29-1 and TRBJ2-7, with TRBD2 identical over 8 bases. CDR3 size: 14 residues. The V gene end was trimmed by 7 bases and the J gene end by 6 bases; junction bases not matched to a gene: 14. Germline CDR1 reads SQVTM; CDR2 reads ANQGSEA. The CDR3 DNA reads as TGCAGCGGGGGAAGCGGGAGTAGTCGTAGCGAGCAGTACTTC. Translation gives CSGGSGSSRSEQYF.

This rearrangement joins TRBV27 to TRBJ2-3, with 11 bases identical to TRBD2. The CDR3 is made up of 16 amino acids. The V gene's germline CDR1 is MNHEY and CDR2 SMNVEV (reference sequence). The V segment lost 5 bases and the J segment 1 base; nucleotides outside the gene matches: 5. CDR3 region: CASSPTSGVRTDTQYF. The CDR3, as DNA: TGTGCCAGCAGTCCGACTAGCGGGGTACGCACAGATACGCAGTATTTT.

This chain links TRBV6-6 with TRBJ1-3, with D uncertain. This CDR3 region has 15 residues. Trimming took off 3 bases at V and 0 bases at J, with 9 bases between the two ends. Germline values: CDR1 MNHNY, CDR2 SVGAGI (reference sequence). The CDR3 spells CASSYTSGSGNTIYF. Here the CDR3 DNA reads TGTGCCAGCAGTTATACGTCAGGCTCTGGAAACACCATATATTTT.

This rearrangement joins TRBV7-2 to TRBJ2-7, with 8 bases fitting TRBD1. Germline lookup yields CDR1 SGHTA and CDR2 FQGNSA. V lost 1 base, J lost 2 bases, and 4 bases stayed unmatched. The CDR3 has 15 amino acids. CDR3 bases: TGTGCCAGCAGCTTAGGGACAGGGCGGGCCTACGAGCAGTACTTC. Translated, it gives CASSLGTGRAYEQYF.

The chain joins TRBV10-3 to TRBJ1-1; the D is unclear. The CDR3 sequence is 14 residues long. V was shortened by 10 bases and J by 1 base, with 16 bases between the two germline ends. Germline CDR1 is ENHRY and CDR2 is SYGVKD. The CDR3 DNA follows: TGTGCCACAACCATCACATCGGGGAACACTGAAGCTTTCTTT. Amino acid sequence: CATTITSGNTEAFF.

V gene TRBV4-3 combines with J gene TRBJ1-6; D is undetermined. V lost 1 base and J lost 7, with 8 bases in between. The length of the CDR3 is 14 residues. Germline CDR1 LGHNA, CDR2 YSLEER. The CDR3 is CASSQVRFNSPLHF. DNA for the CDR3: TGCGCCAGCAGCCAAGTAAGGTTCAATTCACCCCTCCACTTT.

This chain joins TRBV6-5 and TRBJ1-2; D remains unclear. Germline V lookup: CDR1 MNHEY, CDR2 SVGAGI. V lost 4 bases to trimming and J lost 1 base, with 16 bases between them. CDR3 length: 16 residues. The CDR3 nucleotides are TGTGCCAGCAGTTCCCTCAGCACCACTATTAACTATGGCTACACCTTC. Translation: CASSSLSTTINYGYTF.